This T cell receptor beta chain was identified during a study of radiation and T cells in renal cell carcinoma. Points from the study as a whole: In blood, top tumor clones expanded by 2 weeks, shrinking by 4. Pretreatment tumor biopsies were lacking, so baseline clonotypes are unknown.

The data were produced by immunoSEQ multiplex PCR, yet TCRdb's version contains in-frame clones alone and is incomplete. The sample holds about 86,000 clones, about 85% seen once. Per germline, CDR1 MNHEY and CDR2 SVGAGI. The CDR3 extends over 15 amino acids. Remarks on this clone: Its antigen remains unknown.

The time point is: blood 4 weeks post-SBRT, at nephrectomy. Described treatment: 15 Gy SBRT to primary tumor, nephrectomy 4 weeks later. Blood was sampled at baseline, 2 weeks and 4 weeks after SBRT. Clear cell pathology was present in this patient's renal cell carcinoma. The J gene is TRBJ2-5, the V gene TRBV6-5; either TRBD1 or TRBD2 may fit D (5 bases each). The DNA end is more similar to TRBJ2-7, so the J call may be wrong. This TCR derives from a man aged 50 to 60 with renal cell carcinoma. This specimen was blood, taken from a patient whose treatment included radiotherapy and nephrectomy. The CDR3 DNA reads TGTGCCAGCATCCCCCGGGACGGCTACTCCTACGAGCAGTACTTC. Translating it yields CASIPRDGYSYEQYF.